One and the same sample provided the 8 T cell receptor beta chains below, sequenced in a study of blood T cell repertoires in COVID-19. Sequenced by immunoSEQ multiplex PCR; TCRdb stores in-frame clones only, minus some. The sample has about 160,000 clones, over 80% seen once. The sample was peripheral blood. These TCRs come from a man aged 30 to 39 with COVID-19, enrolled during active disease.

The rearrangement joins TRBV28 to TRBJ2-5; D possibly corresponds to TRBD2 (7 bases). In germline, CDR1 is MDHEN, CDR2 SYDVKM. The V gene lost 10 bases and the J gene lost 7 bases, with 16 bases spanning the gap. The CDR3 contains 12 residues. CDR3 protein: CAIGGAYRTQYF. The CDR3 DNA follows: TGTGCCATAGGGGGGGCATACAGGACCCAGTACTTC. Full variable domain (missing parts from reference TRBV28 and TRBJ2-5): DVKVTQSSRYLVKRTGEKVFLECVQDMDHENMFWYRQDPGLGLRLIYFSYDVKMKEKGDIPEGYSVSREKKERFSLILESASTNQTSMYLCAIGGAYRTQYFGPGTRLLVL.

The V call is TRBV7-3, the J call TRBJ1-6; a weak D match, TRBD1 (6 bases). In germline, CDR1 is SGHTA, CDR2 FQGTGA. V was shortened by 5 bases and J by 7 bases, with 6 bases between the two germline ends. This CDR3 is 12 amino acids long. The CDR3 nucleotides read TGTGCCAGCAGCCAGGGGAATTCACCCCTCCACTTT. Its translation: CASSQGNSPLHF.

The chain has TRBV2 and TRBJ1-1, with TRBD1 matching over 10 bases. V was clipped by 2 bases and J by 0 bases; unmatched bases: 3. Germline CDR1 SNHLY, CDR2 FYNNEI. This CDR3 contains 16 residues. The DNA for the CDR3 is TGTGCCAGCAGTGAAAGGACAGGGGGAGTGAACACTGAAGCTTTCTTT. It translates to CASSERTGGVNTEAFF.

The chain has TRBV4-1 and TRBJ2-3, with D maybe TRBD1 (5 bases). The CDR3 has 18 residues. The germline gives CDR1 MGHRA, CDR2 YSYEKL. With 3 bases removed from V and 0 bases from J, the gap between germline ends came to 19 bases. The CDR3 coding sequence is TGCGCCAGCAGCCAGGCCTTTTGGGGCCGGAATAGCACAGATACGCAGTATTTT. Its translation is CASSQAFWGRNSTDTQYF.

The CDR3 region has the DNA TGCGCCAGCAGCCCAGGACAGGGAGGGCCCTACGAGCAGTACTTC. This sequence encodes CASSPGQGGPYEQYF. The J gene is TRBJ2-7, the V gene TRBV4-3; tentatively, D is TRBD1 (8 bases). Germline V gene data show CDR1 as LGHNA and CDR2 as YSLEER. The CDR3 has 15 amino acids. Trimming took 4 bases from V and 2 from J, leaving 15 bases between them.

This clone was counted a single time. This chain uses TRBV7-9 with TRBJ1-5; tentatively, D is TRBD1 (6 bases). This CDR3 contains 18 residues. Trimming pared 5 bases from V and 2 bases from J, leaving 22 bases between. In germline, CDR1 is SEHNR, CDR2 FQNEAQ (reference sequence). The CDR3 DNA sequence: TGTGCCAGCAGCCCCGGGACGACAGGCGCCCCCGGCAATCAGCCCCAGCATTTT. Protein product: CASSPGTTGAPGNQPQHF. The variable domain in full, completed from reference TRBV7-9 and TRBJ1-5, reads DTGVSQNPRHKITKRGQNVTFRCDPISEHNRLYWYRQTLGQGPEFLTYFQNEAQLEKSRLLSDRFSAERPKGSFSTLEIQRTEQGDSAMYLCASSPGTTGAPGNQPQHFGDGTRLSIL.

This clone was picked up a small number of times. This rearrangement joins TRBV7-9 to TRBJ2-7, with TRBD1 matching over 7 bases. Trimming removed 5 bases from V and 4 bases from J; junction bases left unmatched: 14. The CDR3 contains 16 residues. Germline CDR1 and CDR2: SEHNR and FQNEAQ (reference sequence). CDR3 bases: TGTGCCAGCAGCCAAATTCTCGACAGGGTTAATTACGAGCAGTACTTC. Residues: CASSQILDRVNYEQYF.

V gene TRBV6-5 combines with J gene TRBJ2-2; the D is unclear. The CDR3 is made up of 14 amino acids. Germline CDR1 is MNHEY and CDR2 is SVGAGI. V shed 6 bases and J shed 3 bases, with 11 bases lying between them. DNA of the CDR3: TGTGCCAGCAGCGGGTACGGATACACCGGGGAGCTGTTTTTT. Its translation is CASSGYGYTGELFF.